The next 13 T cell receptor beta chains were all read from a single sample in a study of early T cells in non-severe SARS-CoV-2 infection. Each CDR3 protein gets one entry after TCRdb re-called the 5' RACE reads with MiXCR. Of roughly 51,000 distinct CDR3 sequences in the sample, around 10% were seen once. Sequencing was performed on whole blood. The receptor source for this set is an adult who was a healthcare worker with PCR-confirmed SARS-CoV-2 infection or an uninfected control (not recorded which).

This clonotype was seen a few times. The rearrangement links TRBV30 to TRBJ2-3; 10 positions match TRBD2. The germline gives CDR1 GTSNPN, CDR2 SVGIG (reference sequence). This CDR3 contains 12 residues. V was clipped by 8 bases and J by 9 bases; unmatched bases: 8. CDR3 sequence (DNA): TGTGCCCGACTAGCGGGCCCCTCAACGCAGTATTTT. This gives the protein CARLAGPSTQYF.

There are a few counts of this clonotype. The rearrangement joins TRBV19 to TRBJ2-7, with TRBD1 as a possible D gene (6 bases). Germline loops: CDR1 LNHDA, CDR2 SQIVND (reference sequence). The CDR3 loop spans 15 amino acids. The V and J ends lost 6 bases and 1 base respectively, with 16 bases between them. CDR3 bases: TGTGCCAGTAGACATCTGGACAGTCTATCCTACGAGCAGTACTTC. Translated: CASRHLDSLSYEQYF.

This clonotype was counted at least ten times. V usage is TRBV9 and J usage is TRBJ2-3; 9 bases fit TRBD2. From germline, CDR1 is SGDLS and CDR2 YYNGEE. The CDR3 is 16 residues long. Trimming took 0 bases from V and 0 from J; bases not matched to a gene: 2. The CDR3 sequence is CASSVGTSESTDTQYF. In DNA, the CDR3 is TGTGCCAGCAGCGTAGGGACTAGCGAGAGCACAGATACGCAGTATTTT.

The chain carries TRBV28 and TRBJ1-4, with D hard to call. Deletions cut 4 bases from V and 1 base from J, with 10 bases between. This CDR3 comprises 15 residues. Germline-derived CDR1 and CDR2 are MDHEN and SYDVKM. The CDR3 spells CASSSSGQTNEKLFF. In DNA, the CDR3 is TGTGCCAGCAGTTCCTCCGGTCAAACTAATGAAAAACTGTTTTTT.

This clonotype was observed at least ten times. The J gene is TRBJ2-1, the V gene TRBV4-1; possibly TRBD1 for D (6 bases). The CDR3 is 15 residues long. The V end lost 3 bases, the J end lost 4 bases, and 13 bases lay between the germline ends. CDR1 and CDR2 from the germline V gene are MGHRA and YSYEKL. CDR3 sequence (DNA): TGCGCCAGCAGCCACGCCCAAGGACAGTACAATGAGCAGTTCTTC. Encoded protein: CASSHAQGQYNEQFF.

This rearrangement joins TRBV6-1 to TRBJ2-3; D tentatively reads TRBD1 or TRBD2 (5 bases each). The CDR3 length is 15 residues. V lost 6 bases to trimming and J lost 0 bases, with 13 bases between them. Per the germline V gene, CDR1 is MNHNS and CDR2 is SASEGT. The CDR3: CASRWDPGSTDTQYF. DNA for the CDR3: TGTGCCAGCAGGTGGGACCCAGGGAGCACAGATACGCAGTATTTT.

The gene calls are TRBV20-1 and TRBJ1-5; D unclear. The germline CDR1 and CDR2 sequences are DFQATT and SNEGSKA (reference sequence). Trimming pared 3 bases from V and 9 bases from J, leaving 15 bases between. CDR3 length equals 13 residues. The CDR3 is CSASRGSSWPQHF. DNA of the CDR3: TGCAGTGCTAGCCGCGGGTCCTCGTGGCCCCAGCATTTT.

This clonotype turned up a few times. Germline and junction disagree at one end, which may indicate a read error. The chain recombines TRBV13 with TRBJ2-3; no reliable D call. The CDR3 covers 18 residues. The germline gives CDR1 PRHDT, CDR2 FYEKMQ (reference sequence). CDR3 sequence: CASSLGLVAFTSTDTQYF. Written as DNA, the CDR3 is TGTGCCAGCAGCCTAGGTCTAGTGGCGTTTACTAGCACAGATACGCAGTATTTT.

The chain couples TRBV28 to TRBJ1-1; TRBD1 agrees at 9 bases. The germline V gene encodes CDR1 MDHEN and CDR2 SYDVKM. CDR3 length: 16 residues. V trimming: 4 bases; J trimming: 1 base; junction bases outside the gene matches: 7. This CDR3 reads CASSSSGTGPNTEAFF. In DNA form, the CDR3 reads TGTGCCAGCAGTTCCTCTGGGACAGGGCCGAACACTGAAGCTTTCTTT.

This clonotype was detected ten times or more. The CDR3 bases are TGCAGCGTTGAAGTTCCCATCCAAGAGACCCAGTACTTC. This sequence encodes CSVEVPIQETQYF. The rearrangement links TRBV29-1 to TRBJ2-5, with D uncertain. V was clipped by 1 base and J by 1 base, with 7 bases between them. This CDR3 has 13 amino acids. Germline V gene sequence: CDR1 SQVTM, CDR2 ANQGSEA.

Concerning this clonotype: This may be a read error, as it is one base from a much larger clone. The missing conserved phenylalanine or tryptophan at the end of this CDR3 makes a read error likely. The CDR3 loop is CASSLGTGFPNEQFL. The DNA of the CDR3 is TGTGCCAGCAGCTTAGGGACAGGGTTCCCCAATGAGCAGTTCCTC. The chain couples TRBV7-2 to TRBJ2-1, with 8 bases that match TRBD1. Germline loops: CDR1 SGHTA, CDR2 FQGNSA. The V gene end was trimmed by 1 base and the J gene end by 6 bases; junction bases not matched to a gene: 5. CDR3 length: 15 residues.

The chain uses TRBV20-1 and TRBJ2-7; D might be TRBD2 (5 bases). Trimming stripped 0 bases from V and 0 bases from J, with 18 bases between. There are 17 residues in the CDR3. Per the germline V gene, CDR1 is DFQATT and CDR2 is SNEGSKA (reference sequence). CDR3 in amino acids: CSARDPVSPGGSYEQYF. For the CDR3, the DNA is TGCAGTGCTAGAGATCCCGTTTCGCCTGGAGGCTCCTACGAGCAGTACTTC.

V usage is TRBV13 and J usage is TRBJ2-7, with 7 bases matching TRBD1. With 5 bases clipped from V and 2 bases from J, the junction kept 9 bases outside the gene matches. CDR3 length: 15 residues. Germline V lookup: CDR1 PRHDT, CDR2 FYEKMQ (reference sequence). This CDR3 is CASSPQTGPPYEQYF. CDR3 in DNA: TGTGCCAGCAGCCCCCAGACAGGGCCTCCCTACGAGCAGTACTTC. The whole variable domain, filled in from reference TRBV13 and TRBJ2-7, reads AAGVIQSPRHLIKEKRETATLKCYPIPRHDTVYWYQQGPGQDPQFLISFYEKMQSDKGSIPDRFSAQQFSDYHSELNMSSLELGDSALYFCASSPQTGPPYEQYFGPGTRLTVT.